The source of this TCR beta chain is a study of post-analysis software for immune sequencing data. Germline V CDR1 and CDR2: LGHNA, YNFKEQ. V shed 4 bases, J shed 3 bases, and the junction held 4 bases outside the gene matches. This CDR3 has 16 residues. In the case of this clonotype: The target antigen is unknown.

Unique molecular identifiers featured in each of the TCR beta cDNA libraries. When about 0.95 to 10 million T cells were used, they gave a few hundred thousand cDNA molecules. TCRdb re-called the PCR reads through MiXCR, storing one row per CDR3 protein. Among hundreds of thousands of distinct CDR3 sequences listed, about 60% were seen once. Study observations and caveats: Comparison of patients with controls showed 4 to 6 TRBV segments more frequent in patients, TRBV5-6, TRBV5-1 and TRBV20-1 among them. Normalized Chao1 diversity was significantly reduced in patients versus controls.

Material: blood. The sequence came from a girl aged 2 to 9 with multiple sclerosis. The chain links TRBV4-2 to TRBJ2-3, with 13 nucleotides matching TRBD2. This chain's CDR3 is CASSRTSGSVTDTQYF. CDR3 DNA sequence: TGTGCCAGCAGCCGGACTAGCGGGAGTGTGACAGATACGCAGTATTTT.